Each of the 26 T cell receptor beta chains below was sequenced from the same sample in a study of blood T cell repertoires in COVID-19. The data were produced by immunoSEQ multiplex PCR, yet TCRdb's version contains in-frame clones alone and is incomplete. The table shows more than 250,000 clones, with approximately 87% occurring only once. Material: peripheral blood. Source of these receptors: a human donor in a cohort sampled during active COVID-19.

The genes are TRBV7-9 and TRBJ2-7; the match to TRBD2 covers 8 bases. V gave up 8 bases and J gave up 4 bases; unmatched junction bases: 7. Germline CDR1 and CDR2: SEHNR and FQNEAQ (reference sequence). The CDR3 consists of 13 residues. The CDR3 protein is CASQRESGYEQYF. The CDR3 DNA sequence: TGTGCCAGCCAGCGGGAGTCAGGATACGAGCAGTACTTC.

This clone was seen once. The V call is TRBV10-2, the J call TRBJ2-7; 15 nucleotides line up with TRBD2. CDR1 and CDR2 from the germline V gene are WSHSY and SAAADI. Trimming removed 5 bases from V and 4 bases from J; junction bases left unmatched: 3. The CDR3 length is 15 residues. As DNA, the CDR3 is TGCGCCAGCAGTTTGGGACTAGCGGGGGGATACGAGCAGTACTTC. Translated: CASSLGLAGGYEQYF.

As DNA, the CDR3 is TGTGCCAGCAGCCGGACAGGACTGAACACCGGGGAGCTGTTTTTT. It yields the protein CASSRTGLNTGELFF. The J gene is TRBJ2-2, the V gene TRBV5-8; 7 positions agree with TRBD1. Losses at the gene ends were 4 bases for V and 1 base for J; bases not matched to a gene: 4. The CDR3 spans 15 residues. Germline CDR1 is SGHTS and CDR2 is YDEGEE.

This chain connects TRBV5-6 to TRBJ2-7; no clear D gene. Germline V CDR1 and CDR2: SGHDT, YYEEEE. The ends were cut back, 4 bases at V and 4 bases at J, with 24 bases in the middle. The CDR3 has 17 amino acids. The CDR3 DNA is TGTGCCAGCAGCCCCCGACCGCGGCTCGAACAATCATACGAGCAGTACTTC. It encodes CASSPRPRLEQSYEQYF. Filled out from reference TRBV5-6 and TRBJ2-7, the complete variable domain reads DAGVTQSPTHLIKTRGQQVTLRCSPKSGHDTVSWYQQALGQGPQFIFQYYEEEERQRGNFPDRFSGHQFPNYSSELNVNALLLGDSALYLCASSPRPRLEQSYEQYFGPGTRLTVT.

The chain uses TRBV11-2 and TRBJ2-2, with a possible D match to TRBD1 (6 bases). The CDR3 is 15 residues long. The germline V gene encodes CDR1 SGHAT and CDR2 FQNNGV. V gave up 5 bases and J gave up 2 bases, with 12 bases separating them. In DNA form, the CDR3 reads TGTGCCAGCAGCCCACTAGGGGGTAACACCGGGGAGCTGTTTTTT. This gives the protein CASSPLGGNTGELFF.

The chain recombines TRBV6-1 with TRBJ2-5, with 9 bases matching TRBD1. The CDR3 loop spans 14 amino acids. Germline trimming cut 1 base from V and 4 bases from J; bases unmatched to any gene: 1. Germline CDR1 reads MNHNS; CDR2 reads SASEGT. This CDR3 is CASSEGTGVETQYF. CDR3 sequence (DNA): TGTGCCAGCAGTGAAGGGACAGGGGTAGAGACCCAGTACTTC.

The genes are TRBV29-1 and TRBJ2-1, with 9 positions matching TRBD2. V lost 5 bases to trimming and J lost 0 bases; unmatched junction nucleotides: 2. The CDR3 is 14 residues long. CDR1 SQVTM and CDR2 ANQGSEA come from the germline V gene. DNA for the CDR3: TGCAGCGTTAATAGCGGGAGCTCCTACAATGAGCAGTTCTTC. Translating gives CSVNSGSSYNEQFF.

The rearrangement links TRBV6-2 or TRBV6-3 to TRBJ2-1; D possibly corresponds to TRBD2 (6 bases). The CDR3 loop spans 14 amino acids. Per germline, CDR1 MNHEY and CDR2 SVGEGT. V was shortened by 0 bases and J by 5 bases, with 8 bases between the two germline ends. Here the CDR3 DNA reads TGTGCCAGCAGTTACTCGGGGACTGACAATGAGCAGTTCTTC. This gives the protein CASSYSGTDNEQFF.

This sequence joins TRBV5-6 and TRBJ1-2; TRBD1 might be the D (6 bases). V shed 1 base and J shed 3 bases, with 19 bases lying between them. The germline V gene has CDR1 SGHDT and CDR2 YYEEEE. The CDR3 extends over 17 amino acids. CDR3 DNA: TGTGCCAGCAGCTTGAATTTGGGCCGACAGGTGGACTATGGCTACACCTTC. Translating gives CASSLNLGRQVDYGYTF.

This chain connects TRBV5-1 to TRBJ1-3, with 8 nucleotides matching TRBD1. There are 14 residues in the CDR3. Trimming removed 4 bases from V and 2 bases from J; junction bases left unmatched: 2. Looked up from germline, CDR1 is SGHRS and CDR2 is YFSETQ. CDR3 coding DNA: TGCGCCAGCAGCCAACAGGGGGCTGGAAACACCATATATTTT. This gives the protein CASSQQGAGNTIYF.

This chain uses TRBV6-2 or TRBV6-3 with TRBJ2-5; D is possibly TRBD2 (5 bases). CDR1 and CDR2 from the germline V gene are MNHEY and SVGEGT. This CDR3 spans 13 amino acids. V lost 5 bases to trimming and J lost 7 bases, with 14 bases between them. CDR3 residues: CASSQTGVSTQYF. The CDR3 coding sequence is TGTGCCAGCAGTCAGACCGGGGTATCGACCCAGTACTTC.

This chain links TRBV5-1 with TRBJ1-1; no clear D. CDR1 is SGHRS, CDR2 YFSETQ, per germline. V lost 6 bases and J lost 1, with 19 bases in between. This CDR3 comprises 16 residues. The CDR3 spells CASTPAFGGRNTEAFF. CDR3 coding DNA: TGCGCCAGCACCCCCGCGTTTGGTGGGCGGAACACTGAAGCTTTCTTT.

The chain has TRBV5-1 and TRBJ1-4, with 7 positions matching TRBD1. Germline CDR1 and CDR2: SGHRS and YFSETQ. The V segment lost 5 bases and the J segment 7 bases; nucleotides outside the gene matches: 5. CDR3 length: 13 amino acids. The CDR3 is CASRSDRAEKLFF. The CDR3 nucleotides are TGCGCCAGCAGATCTGACAGGGCTGAAAAACTGTTTTTT.

This clone has a single count. The rearrangement joins TRBV15 to TRBJ2-5, with D perhaps matching TRBD2 (5 bases). V gave up 8 bases and J gave up 3 bases, with 16 bases separating them. CDR1 and CDR2 from the germline V gene are LNHNV and YYDKDF (reference sequence). The CDR3 extends over 14 amino acids. CDR3 residues: CATSRTHGEETQYF. In DNA form, the CDR3 reads TGTGCCACCTCAAGGACCCACGGGGAAGAGACCCAGTACTTC.

The chain employs TRBV11-2 and TRBJ2-1, with 7 bases identical to TRBD2. From germline, CDR1 is SGHAT and CDR2 FQNNGV. J lost 12 bases, V lost 5 bases, and 10 bases had no gene match. The length of the CDR3 is 13 residues. For the CDR3, the DNA is TGTGCCAGCAGCCCTCGTGAACTAGCGACGCAGTTCTTC. As protein: CASSPRELATQFF.

The rearrangement uses TRBV11-3 and TRBJ2-3; perhaps TRBD2 as D (6 bases). The CDR3 spans 17 residues. Germline values: CDR1 SGHNT, CDR2 YENEEA. V gave up 4 bases and J gave up 2 bases, with 19 bases separating them. CDR3 DNA: TGTGCCAGCAGCTCCGGGGGTCGGTCCCCACTCACAGATACGCAGTATTTT. Amino acids: CASSSGGRSPLTDTQYF.

The chain combines TRBV5-1 with TRBJ1-2, with D possibly TRBD1 on 6 matching bases. The CDR3 covers 13 residues. Germline V gene sequence: CDR1 SGHRS, CDR2 YFSETQ. V was pared by 1 base and J by 6 bases, with 10 bases between. The CDR3 sequence is CASSLWGGDGYTF. The CDR3 bases are TGCGCCAGCAGCTTGTGGGGGGGCGATGGCTACACCTTC.

This chain uses TRBV24-1 with TRBJ2-1, with 10 bases fitting TRBD2. Germline V gives CDR1 KGHDR, CDR2 SFDVKD. The CDR3 runs to 16 residues. J lost 4 bases, V lost 1 base, and 3 bases had no gene match. The CDR3 spells CATSDFSGGSYNEQFF. DNA of the CDR3: TGTGCCACCAGTGATTTTAGCGGGGGGTCTTACAATGAGCAGTTCTTC.

The rearrangement uses TRBV4-3 and TRBJ1-4; D unclear. This CDR3 has 17 amino acids. CDR1 is LGHNA, CDR2 YSLEER, per germline. V gave up 0 bases and J gave up 1 base, with 12 bases separating them. The CDR3 sequence: CASSQDLGEGTNEKLFF. The CDR3 bases are TGCGCCAGCAGCCAAGATCTTGGGGAGGGAACTAATGAAAAACTGTTTTTT.

This sequence joins TRBV6-5 and TRBJ1-5; TRBD1 agrees at 8 bases. V lost 2 bases, J lost 9 bases, and 9 bases stayed unmatched. The germline V gene has CDR1 MNHEY and CDR2 SVGAGI. The CDR3 covers 15 residues. CDR3 in DNA: TGTGCCAGCAGTTACGGACAGGGTAATGGAAGGCCCCAGCATTTT. It translates to CASSYGQGNGRPQHF.

The rearrangement joins TRBV7-9 to TRBJ2-6, with TRBD2 as a possible D gene (5 bases). This CDR3 comprises 18 residues. Germline V CDR1 and CDR2: SEHNR, FQNEAQ (reference sequence). Trimming shortened V by 5 bases and J by 0 bases, and 17 bases separated the two germline ends. This CDR3 is CASSPNPGFSSGANVLTF. Here the CDR3 DNA reads TGTGCCAGCAGCCCGAACCCGGGGTTCAGCTCTGGGGCCAACGTCCTGACTTTC.

This clone has more than one count but fewer than ten. The chain combines TRBV15 with TRBJ2-1, with a tentative D call TRBD2 (6 bases). V lost 2 bases to trimming and J lost 6 bases, with 11 bases between them. Germline assignment: CDR1 LNHNV and CDR2 YYDKDF (reference sequence). The CDR3 extends over 14 amino acids. This CDR3 is CATSRSQTSNEQFF. In nucleotides, the CDR3 is TGTGCCACCAGCAGATCCCAGACTAGCAATGAGCAGTTCTTC.

This sequence joins TRBV12-3 or TRBV12-4 and TRBJ2-1; 9 bases fit TRBD1. J lost 8 bases, V lost 6 bases, and 5 bases had no gene match. This CDR3 comprises 13 residues. CDR3 protein: CASRSDRGDEQFF. CDR3 nucleotide sequence: TGTGCCAGCAGAAGCGACAGGGGGGATGAGCAGTTCTTC.

This chain links TRBV18 with TRBJ2-1, with D unclear. Per the germline V gene, CDR1 is KGHSH and CDR2 is LQKENI. The CDR3 is 14 amino acids. Trimming removed 2 bases from V and 6 bases from J, with 11 bases in between. CDR3 nucleotide sequence: TGTGCCAGCTCACCAGGCTCGGCTAGCAATGAGCAGTTCTTC. It specifies CASSPGSASNEQFF.

This clone has just one count. The chain has TRBV4-3 and TRBJ2-1; 7 positions agree with TRBD2. CDR1 is LGHNA and CDR2 is YSLEER in the germline V gene. The J segment lost 10 bases and the V segment lost 5 bases, leaving 5 bases of the junction unmatched. The CDR3 length is 12 residues. In DNA, the CDR3 is TGCGCCAGCAGCTATGGGGAGGGGGAGCAGTTCTTC. Its translation is CASSYGEGEQFF.

V usage is TRBV2 and J usage is TRBJ2-3; TRBD1 agrees at 7 bases. CDR1 and CDR2 from the germline V gene are SNHLY and FYNNEI. CDR3 length equals 15 residues. J gave up 0 bases and V 6 bases, and 6 bases lay outside the gene matches. The chain's CDR3 is CASRRDSLSTDTQYF. CDR3 DNA: TGTGCCAGCAGGAGGGACAGCCTTAGCACAGATACGCAGTATTTT.